These 5 T cell receptor beta chains were sequenced from one sample in a study of blood T cell repertoires in COVID-19. Sequencing used immunoSEQ multiplex PCR; TCRdb keeps in-frame clones, though not all of them. The sample comprises some 300,000 clones, around nine tenths of which are singletons, and 1% to 1.5% rests with the top ten. Sequenced material: peripheral blood. These receptors all come from a man aged 65 to 79 with acute or convalescent COVID-19.

This chain joins TRBV5-1 and TRBJ1-3, with 9 bases identical to TRBD1. The CDR3 runs 18 residues. V was pared by 6 bases and J by 0 bases, with 13 bases of the junction left unmatched. CDR1 and CDR2 (germline): SGHRS, YFSETQ. The CDR3 loop reads CASTLRTGDLFSGNTIYF. The CDR3, as DNA: TGCGCCAGCACGCTACGGACAGGGGACCTTTTCTCTGGAAACACCATATATTTT. The variable domain in full, completed from reference TRBV5-1 and TRBJ1-3, reads KAGVTQTPRYLIKTRGQQVTLSCSPISGHRSVSWYQQTPGQGLQFLFEYFSETQRNKGNFPGRFSGRQFSNSRSEMNVSTLELGDSALYLCASTLRTGDLFSGNTIYFGEGSWLTVV.

The V call is TRBV19, the J call TRBJ1-5, with D hard to call. Germline V CDR1 and CDR2: LNHDA, SQIVND (reference sequence). Deletions cut 0 bases from V and 7 bases from J, with 7 bases between. The CDR3 is made up of 13 amino acids. This CDR3 is CASSIDPLQPQHF. The CDR3 nucleotides are TGTGCCAGTAGTATAGATCCGTTGCAGCCCCAGCATTTT.

Note on this clone: Because it lacks the conserved phenylalanine or tryptophan at the end, this CDR3 is likely a read error. No DNA is shown, since the ends of the CDR3 on it are uncertain; the CDR3 is the one TCRdb lists. This chain uses TRBV2 with TRBJ2-3; the tabulated D call, TRBD2, remains unverified against the DNA. Germline-derived CDR1 and CDR2 are SNHLY and FYNNEI. The CDR3 spans 10 amino acids, including both terminal residues. CDR3 loop: CASRLAVEKL.

The CDR3 protein is CASTPDRRREQYF. Here the CDR3 DNA reads TGTGCCAGCACTCCTGACAGGCGACGGGAGCAGTACTTC. The chain has TRBV28 and TRBJ2-7; tentatively, D is TRBD1 (6 bases). This CDR3 has 13 amino acids. Germline assignment: CDR1 MDHEN and CDR2 SYDVKM. V was pared by 7 bases and J by 7 bases, with 17 bases between.

The chain joins TRBV7-9 to TRBJ2-7, with 12 bases matching TRBD2. The CDR3 runs to 17 residues. The ends lost 4 bases at V and 7 bases at J; junction bases unmatched: 14. CDR1 and CDR2 (germline): SEHNR, FQNEAQ (reference sequence). CDR3 protein: CASSSTTKGLAGHEQYF. The CDR3 DNA is TGTGCCAGCAGCTCTACCACCAAAGGACTAGCGGGGCATGAGCAGTACTTC.